The entry that follows covers one T cell receptor (beta chain) sequence. Blood samples were obtained at baseline, cycle 4 day 1, and cycle 7 day 1. The sample belongs to a study of OX40 agonist ivuxolimab in advanced cancers. Study at large: Three patients showed partial responses: one hepatocellular carcinoma and two cutaneous melanoma cases.

The method was immunoSEQ multiplex PCR; TCRdb's version includes in-frame clones alone and lacks a portion of them. The table has tens of thousands of clones, approximately 90% seen once. This CDR3 spans 15 amino acids. Germline V gene sequence: CDR1 LNHNV, CDR2 YYDKDF (reference sequence). V dropped 6 bases and J dropped 0; count of bases not matched to a gene: 6. The sequence derives from an adult with an advanced solid tumor such as melanoma, head and neck, liver or kidney cancer. This chain joins TRBV15 and TRBJ1-2, with 8 bases identical to TRBD1. The sequences come from CD4+ or CD8+ T cells sorted from blood, collected in a trial of the OX40 agonist ivuxolimab. DNA for the CDR3: TGTGCCACCAGTTTAGACAGGGGCTCTAACTATGGCTACACCTTC. Translating it yields CATSLDRGSNYGYTF.